Given below is one TCR beta chain in context. This receptor's antigen is unknown. Per-base quality was not reported, and no clone a single base away is much larger than it. Receptor amplification or capture employed 5' RACE. The sequencing machine was an Illumina HiSeq 2500. A second about 7 to 12 cycle PCR used a sample-barcoded 5' primer and a J-beta primer mix. A template-switch 5' adaptor carrying 12 random nucleotides introduced a unique molecular identifier onto each TCR beta cDNA molecule. Each sample yielded at least 3 million CDR3-containing paired-end reads. All of the RNA was converted into first-strand cDNA using the Mint cDNA synthesis kit, with a TRBC-specific oligonucleotide serving as the primer. After uracil-DNA glycosylase treatment, a first 18-cycle PCR used universal primers M1SS and BC2_uni_R on all cDNA. On the authors' methods: For normalization, 1 million high-quality reads were randomly selected from each sample, with every read carrying a distinct molecular identifier. Reads with shared molecular identifiers were discarded instead of being binned into consensus sequences. CDR3 identification, clonotype clustering and error correction used MiTCR with a Q25 quality threshold and the strictest error-elimination algorithm. Lower-bound total TCR beta diversity was estimated with a nonparametric unseen species model using Euler transformation. The public reads were reprocessed in TCRdb via fastp at Q25 and MiXCR, keeping in-frame beta chains. Under each unique CDR3 protein, matching rows form one entry showing the most common genes and DNA. For this entry, the V and J calls and clone size follow TCRdb and not the study's own pipeline. For this sample the table gives roughly 2 million distinct CDR3 sequences, of which roughly 52% were detected only once. Jointly, the top ten make up around 2.1% of the sample.

These data belong to a study of blood T cells in healthy people across ages (dated by TCRdb to the mid-2010s). Background on the whole study: Template switching captured roughly one uniquely barcoded TCR beta cDNA molecule per two T cells in model experiments. Donors were grouped into four age groups: young (average approximately 15 years), middle-aged (39), aged (about 60) and long-lived (just over 80). To avoid experimental bias, donors of different ages were spread randomly across the sequencing lanes. Using the same blood draw, the study looked at two additional independent replicas of 1 million unique cDNA reads for two donors, one aged 18 to 30 and the other aged 80 or older. The study measured age-related changes in TCR beta repertoire diversity using deep sequencing normalized with unique cDNA molecular identifiers.

Results the study describes overall, beyond this receptor: As age increased, observed TCR beta diversity per million T cells dropped in a roughly linear way, and a significant reduction was already evident by age around 41. Compared with the aged group, the long-lived group had more naive CD4+ T cells, fewer expanded clones and increased TCR diversity, a pattern suggesting age selection. Because donor CMV infection status was unknown, age-related changes in expanded clonotypes were potentially confounded. Since profiling was done on bulk unsorted PBMCs, naive and antigen-experienced compartments could not be conclusively compared. Estimates of total diversity based on one million sequenced T cells were considered lower bounds and underestimates. A strong correlation was found between observed TCR beta diversity and the percentage of naive T cells measured by flow cytometry.

Including cysteine and phenylalanine, the CDR3 has 16 amino acids. The sequence is cut down to CDR3 DNA, 48 bases in frame from base 1. At the junction V is shortened by 3 bases and J by 2 bases; bases outside the gene matches: 8. CDR1 and CDR2 are read off the germline V gene as SGHTA and FQGNSA. Systemically healthy Caucasian individuals from Russia, 39 in total and aged about 6 to 90 years, were included as donors. Ten milliliters of peripheral blood were drawn from each donor into EDTA-treated Vacutainer tubes. Ficoll-Paque density-gradient centrifugation was used to isolate PBMCs, with at least 7 million obtained per sample. Total RNA, at least 6 micrograms per sample, was extracted from PBMCs with Trizol reagent. The percentages of naive CD45RAhigh/CD27high T cells were determined by flow cytometry on a PBMC aliquot from every donor.

Sequenced sample: blood. The sequence links TRBV7-2 to TRBJ2-7, with TRBD2 matching 9 junction bases. The source of this sequence is a woman in her thirties or forties in good health. The sequenced DNA is TGTGCCAGCAGCTTTCTACCGGGCGGGGGGGCCTACGAGCAGTACTTC. Its protein reads: CASSFLPGGGAYEQYF.